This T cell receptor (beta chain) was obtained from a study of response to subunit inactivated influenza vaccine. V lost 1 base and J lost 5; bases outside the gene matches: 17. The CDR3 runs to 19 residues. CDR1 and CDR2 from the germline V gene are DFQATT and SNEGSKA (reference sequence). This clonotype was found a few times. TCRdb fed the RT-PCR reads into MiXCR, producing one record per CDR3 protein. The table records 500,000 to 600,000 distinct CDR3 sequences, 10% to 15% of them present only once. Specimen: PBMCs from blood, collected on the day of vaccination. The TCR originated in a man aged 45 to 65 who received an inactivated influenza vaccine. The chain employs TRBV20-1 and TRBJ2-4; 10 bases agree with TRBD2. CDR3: CSARGTSGKSGGFENIQYF. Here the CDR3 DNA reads TGCAGTGCTAGAGGGACTAGCGGAAAATCGGGCGGTTTCGAAAACATTCAGTACTTC.